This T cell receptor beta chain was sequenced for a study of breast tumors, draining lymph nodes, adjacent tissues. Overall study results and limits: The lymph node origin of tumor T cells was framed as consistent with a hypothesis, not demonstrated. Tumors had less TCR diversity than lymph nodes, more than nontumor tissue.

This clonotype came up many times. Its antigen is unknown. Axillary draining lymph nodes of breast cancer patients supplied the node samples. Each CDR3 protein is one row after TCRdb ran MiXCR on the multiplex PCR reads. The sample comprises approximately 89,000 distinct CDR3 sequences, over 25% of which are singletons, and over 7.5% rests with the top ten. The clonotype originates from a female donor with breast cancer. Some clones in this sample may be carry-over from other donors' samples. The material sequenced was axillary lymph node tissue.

CDR3 region: CASSYHGQADTQYF. CDR3 nucleotides: TGTGCCAGCAGTTACCATGGCCAGGCAGATACGCAGTATTTT. V usage is TRBV6-5 and J usage is TRBJ2-3; D unresolved. Trimming stripped 2 bases from V and 4 bases from J, with 10 bases between. CDR1 and CDR2 (germline): MNHEY, SVGAGI. The CDR3 is 14 residues long.